The entry below describes one T cell receptor (beta chain). No antigen is known for it. From germline, CDR1 is SNHLY and CDR2 FYNNEI. The CDR3 spans 18 residues. The germline V and J ends were trimmed by 2 bases and 0 bases, with 17 bases remaining between them. The protocol was immunoSEQ multiplex PCR, while the TCRdb copy is restricted to in-frame clones and leaves out a portion. The sample includes about 68,000 clones, around 74% of them seen just once. This entry belongs to a study of a mutant IDH1 vaccine in newly diagnosed glioma. Study-level information: Most patients had received both radiotherapy and temozolomide, the prior options being radiotherapy, temozolomide, or both.

Described time point: baseline, week 1 (first vaccination visit). Treatment indicated: pre-vaccination baseline after standard-of-care therapy. New WHO grade 3 or 4 IDH1-mutant, ATRX-lost astrocytomas were present in all donors. Study findings and constraints: Induction of immune responses by the vaccine occurred in more than 85% of patients. Changes in the top peripheral T cell clonotypes seemingly had no bearing on pseudoprogression.

The J gene is TRBJ1-5, the V gene TRBV2, with a possible D match to TRBD1 (6 bases). This sequence originates from a man aged 50 to 60 with glioma. The material sequenced was PBMCs, taken from a glioma patient treated with radiotherapy, temozolomide or both. The CDR3 reads CASSEYQGSDSSNQPQHF. The CDR3, as DNA: TGTGCCAGCAGTGAATATCAAGGCTCGGACAGTAGCAATCAGCCCCAGCATTTT.